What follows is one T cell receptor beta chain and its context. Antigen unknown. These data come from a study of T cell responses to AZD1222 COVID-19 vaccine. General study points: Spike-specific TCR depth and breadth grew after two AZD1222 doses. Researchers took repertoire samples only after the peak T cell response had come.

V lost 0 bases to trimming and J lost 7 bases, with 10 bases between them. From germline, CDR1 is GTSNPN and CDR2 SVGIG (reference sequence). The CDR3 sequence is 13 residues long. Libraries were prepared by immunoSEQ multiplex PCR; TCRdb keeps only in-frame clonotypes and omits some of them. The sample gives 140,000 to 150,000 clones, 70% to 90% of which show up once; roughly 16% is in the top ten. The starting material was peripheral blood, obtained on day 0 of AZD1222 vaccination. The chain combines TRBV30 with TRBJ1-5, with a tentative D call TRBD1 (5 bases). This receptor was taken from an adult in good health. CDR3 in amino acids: CAWSVRGQQPQHF. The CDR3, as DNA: TGTGCCTGGAGTGTTAGGGGTCAGCAGCCCCAGCATTTT.